A selection of T cell receptor beta chains follows, all from one sample in a study of blood T cells in healthy people across ages. Each CDR3 protein is one row after TCRdb ran MiXCR on the 5' RACE reads. Seen here are roughly 930,000 distinct CDR3 sequences, roughly 52% observed once, and the top ten hold about an eighth. Sequences were obtained from blood. These receptors originate from a young man in good health. Each CDR3 is given with its conserved first and last residue. The order of the fields is D gene, J gene, V gene, clone size, CDR3 DNA, CDR3 protein. The D gene is left open where the match is weak. Clone sizes are given selectively: once, few, many, or a class where the clone is expanded.

D gene: .
J gene: TRBJ2-7
V gene: TRBV2
clone size: .
CDR3 DNA: TGTGCCAGCAATGATCTGGGGGGCTACGAGCAGTACTTC
CDR3 protein: CASNDLGGYEQYF

D gene: .
J gene: TRBJ2-3
V gene: TRBV20-1
clone size: once
CDR3 DNA: TGCAACCGAGGTTTTTCAGATACGCAGTATTTT
CDR3 protein: CNRGFSDTQYF

D gene: TRBD1
J gene: TRBJ1-6
V gene: TRBV2
clone size: few
CDR3 DNA: TGTGCCAGCAGTGAAAGGGACAGGTCCAATTCACCCCTCCACTTT
CDR3 protein: CASSERDRSNSPLHF

D gene: .
J gene: TRBJ2-1
V gene: TRBV5-1
clone size: .
CDR3 DNA: TGCGCCAGCAGCCTGGAGGTCAATGAGCAGTTCTTC
CDR3 protein: CASSLEVNEQFF

D gene: .
J gene: TRBJ2-3
V gene: TRBV24-1
clone size: few
CDR3 DNA: TGTGCCACCAGGAGCTTGGATACGCAGTATTTT
CDR3 protein: CATRSLDTQYF

D gene: .
J gene: TRBJ2-7
V gene: TRBV21-1
clone size: .
CDR3 DNA: TGTGCCAGCAGCAAAGTTTGTAAGGGCCCCTACGAGCAGTACTTC
CDR3 protein: CASSKVCKGPYEQYF

D gene: TRBD1
J gene: TRBJ1-2
V gene: TRBV29-1
clone size: .
CDR3 DNA: TGCAGCGTATGGACAGGGGGGAACTATGGCTACACCTTC
CDR3 protein: CSVWTGGNYGYTF

D gene: TRBD1
J gene: TRBJ1-6
V gene: TRBV7-3
clone size: .
CDR3 DNA: TGTGCCAGCAGCTCGACAGGGAATTCACCCCTCCACTTT
CDR3 protein: CASSSTGNSPLHF

D gene: TRBD2
J gene: TRBJ2-5
V gene: TRBV27
clone size: .
CDR3 DNA: TGTGCCAGCAGTCCGGTGACTAGCGGGAGTCCCACTCAAGAGACCCAGTACTTC
CDR3 protein: CASSPVTSGSPTQETQYF

D gene: TRBD1
J gene: TRBJ1-5
V gene: TRBV20-1
clone size: few
CDR3 DNA: TGCAGTGCTAGGGGAGGACAGGGGGGTCAGCCCCAGCATTTT
CDR3 protein: CSARGGQGGQPQHF

D gene: .
J gene: TRBJ2-3
V gene: TRBV3-1
clone size: .
CDR3 DNA: TGTGCCAGCAGCCAAGATAACCGGGGGAATACGCAGTATTTT
CDR3 protein: CASSQDNRGNTQYF

D gene: .
J gene: TRBJ2-7
V gene: TRBV20-1
clone size: .
CDR3 DNA: TGCAGTGCTAGAGATTCCCTAGCATTGTTAAACGAGCAGTACTTC
CDR3 protein: CSARDSLALLNEQYF

D gene: .
J gene: TRBJ1-4
V gene: TRBV7-9
clone size: few
CDR3 DNA: TGTGCCAGCAGCTTAAGGAAATCGGCGAGGCCCAATGAAAAACTGTTTTTT
CDR3 protein: CASSLRKSARPNEKLFF

D gene: .
J gene: TRBJ1-2
V gene: TRBV7-9
clone size: .
CDR3 DNA: TGTGCCAGCAGCTCCTTGACAGAGAACTATGGCTACACCTTC
CDR3 protein: CASSSLTENYGYTF

D gene: .
J gene: TRBJ2-2
V gene: TRBV5-1
clone size: .
CDR3 DNA: TGCGCCAGCAGCTTGGAACGAACCGGGGAGCTGTTTTTT
CDR3 protein: CASSLERTGELFF

D gene: TRBD1
J gene: TRBJ2-3
V gene: TRBV6-4
clone size: .
CDR3 DNA: TGTGCCAGCTCTACAGGGGTAGGGGCAGATACGCAGTATTTT
CDR3 protein: CASSTGVGADTQYF

D gene: .
J gene: TRBJ2-3
V gene: TRBV4-2
clone size: .
CDR3 DNA: TGTGCCAGCAGCCAAGCTCCGGGAACAGATACGCAGTATTTT
CDR3 protein: CASSQAPGTDTQYF

D gene: .
J gene: TRBJ2-3
V gene: TRBV2
clone size: .
CDR3 DNA: TGTGCCTTCAGGGTACCGCCGGGGGATACGCAGTATTTT
CDR3 protein: CAFRVPPGDTQYF

D gene: .
J gene: TRBJ1-1
V gene: TRBV11-1
clone size: .
CDR3 DNA: TGTGCCAGCAGCTTAGGGTACACATTGAACACTGAAGCTTTCTTT
CDR3 protein: CASSLGYTLNTEAFF

D gene: TRBD1
J gene: TRBJ2-2
V gene: TRBV3-1
clone size: .
CDR3 DNA: TGTGCCAGCAGCCTAGCCTTCGGGACAGGGTCCGGGGAGCTGTTTTTT
CDR3 protein: CASSLAFGTGSGELFF

D gene: TRBD1
J gene: TRBJ2-7
V gene: TRBV20-1
clone size: few
CDR3 DNA: TGCAGTGCTAGTAAGAGGACAGGCTACGAGCAGTACTTC
CDR3 protein: CSASKRTGYEQYF

D gene: .
J gene: TRBJ1-1
V gene: TRBV4-2
clone size: .
CDR3 DNA: TGTGCCAGCAGCCGCGAAGGGTATGACACTGAAGCTTTCTTT
CDR3 protein: CASSREGYDTEAFF